This section outlines one T cell receptor beta chain sequence together with its context. As yet, its antigen is unknown. Trimming removed 5 bases from V and 2 bases from J; junction bases left unmatched: 15. This CDR3 comprises 18 residues. Per germline, CDR1 MNHEY and CDR2 SVGEGT. The sample originates from a study of blood T cells in healthy people across ages. Study-wide points: Correlation between TCR beta diversity and naive T cell percentage was strong. TCR beta diversity, measured per million T cells, fell in a roughly linear way with age.

A J-beta primer mix and a sample-barcoded 5' primer were used in a second PCR of roughly 6 to 11 cycles. A template-switch adaptor containing 12 random nucleotides labeled each cDNA molecule. TCRdb independently ran MiXCR on the 5' RACE reads; one entry per CDR3 protein. The data hold 750,000 to 950,000 distinct CDR3 sequences, with roughly 53% observed a single time. The total RNA that was extracted per sample amounted to at least 5 micrograms. The rearrangement joins TRBV6-2 or TRBV6-3 to TRBJ2-5, with 9 bases matching TRBD2. This TCR derives from an elderly man in good health. The sequenced material came from blood. The CDR3 sequence is CASSLYGTIAGAQETQYF. DNA for the CDR3: TGTGCCAGCAGTCTATATGGGACCATAGCGGGAGCGCAAGAGACCCAGTACTTC.